The clone carrying this T cell receptor beta chain came up a few times. Its target is not known. A sample-barcoded 5' primer and a J-beta primer mix were used in a second PCR of about 7 to 12 cycles. Each cDNA molecule was tagged by a template-switch adaptor that had 12 random nucleotides. Each CDR3 protein is one row after TCRdb ran MiXCR on the 5' RACE reads. The sample lists over 1,300,000 distinct CDR3 sequences, approximately 59% occurring once. The donors, all healthy, were Caucasians living in Russia, aged roughly 6 to 90. The data are from a study of blood T cells in healthy people across ages. The CDR3 is 16 amino acids. Trimming at V came to 4 bases and at J to 6 bases, leaving 13 bases not matched to a gene. The study's findings and limits: Unsorted PBMCs prevented conclusive naive versus antigen-experienced comparison. Naive T cell percentage showed a strong correlation with TCR beta diversity.

This sequence joins TRBV12-3 or TRBV12-4 and TRBJ2-5, with 8 bases lining up with TRBD2. This receptor was obtained from a man between 18 and 29 years old in good health. Sample: blood. DNA of the CDR3: TGTGCCAGCAGTTCAACCCGGGGACTAGGGCTCCAGACCCAGTACTTC. Translation: CASSSTRGLGLQTQYF.